This record covers a single T cell receptor (beta chain). This may stem from a read error, because a much larger clone lies one nucleotide away. The 20-30 mg bulk tissue piece was not sorted before simultaneous RNA and DNA extraction. This sample was taken from a study of tumor-infiltrating lymphocytes in primary liver carcinoma. Across the study: Patients were men and women aged 30 to 69 years.

CDR1 SEHNR and CDR2 FQNEAQ come from the germline V gene (reference sequence). CDR3 length: 13 residues. Using a constant-region primer together with ProtoScript II reverse transcriptase, TCR beta cDNA was made from around 0.55 ug of total RNA. Investigators got TCR beta libraries out of three nested multiplex PCR rounds, done with slightly modified ARM-PCR. Forward primers for TRBV1-TRBV30 and a C-beta reverse primer served the first two PCR rounds, at roughly 10 cycles each. TCRdb used MiXCR to reprocess the multiplex PCR reads, holding one entry per CDR3 protein. The sample records under 200,000 distinct CDR3 sequences, around four fifths being singletons.

Sample: tumor tissue from primary liver carcinoma. The chain couples TRBV7-9 to TRBJ2-1; D is possibly TRBD2 (6 bases). This TCR came from a man in his forties with primary liver carcinoma and hepatitis B virus infection. The CDR3 here is CASSLQEGNEHFF. The CDR3 DNA sequence: TGTGCCAGCAGCCTCCAGGAGGGGAATGAGCACTTCTTC.